This T cell receptor beta chain came from a study of blood T cell repertoires in COVID-19. Study-level background: T cells, B-cell-depleted T cells, or PBMCs supplied cDNA or gDNA.

CDR1 MNHEY and CDR2 SVGAGI come from the germline V gene. The CDR3 totals 14 residues. The V end lost 7 bases, the J end lost 1 base, and 11 bases lay between the germline ends. In terms of age and location, participants ranged from roughly 18 to 89 years and lived in fewer than 30 US areas. Cohort assignment relied on participant-reported clinical history. TCRdb keeps only in-frame clones here, not all; method: immunoSEQ multiplex PCR. The data contain approximately 220,000 clones, about 90% of them singletons. This clonotype originated in a young woman with acute COVID-19. J is TRBJ1-5 and V is TRBV6-5; D not certain. Sequencing input: PBMCs or T cells enriched from blood (not recorded which). The CDR3: CASIWGGSNQPQHF. As DNA, the CDR3 is TGTGCCAGCATATGGGGAGGGAGCAATCAGCCCCAGCATTTT.